This T cell receptor beta chain originates from a study of identical twins. TCRdb re-called the 5' RACE reads with MiXCR, one entry per CDR3 protein. The sample records 700,000 or so distinct CDR3 sequences, around 8.3% being singletons. J gave up 5 bases and V 0 bases, and 5 bases lay outside the gene matches. This CDR3 spans 16 amino acids. Germline CDR1 is LGHDT and CDR2 is YNNKEL (reference sequence). These data also featured in a second study, about yellow fever vaccine responses in identical twins.

The chain combines TRBV3-1 with TRBJ2-7, with 12 positions matching TRBD2. This clonotype originated in a woman aged 18-35 years in good health. The specimen was PBMCs. The CDR3 reads CASSQDRLAGEHEQYF. The CDR3 coding sequence is TGTGCCAGCAGCCAAGATCGACTAGCGGGAGAACACGAGCAGTACTTC.